What follows is one T cell receptor (beta chain) and its context. Its matching antigen is unknown. These data are taken from a study of T cell clonotyping in hematopoietic cell transplantation. Profiling relied on immunoSEQ multiplex PCR, and the TCRdb table lists in-frame clones only, not all of them. The sample holds about 10,000 clones; 80% to 95% are singletons and the top ten take approximately 5.1%. Recipients were bled about 28 days pretransplant and at posttransplant days 30, 100, 180. V was cut by 2 bases and J by 2 bases, with 10 bases left in between. The V gene's germline CDR1 is SGHVS and CDR2 FQNEAQ. The CDR3 sequence is 14 residues long. Overall study findings and caveats: After transplant, recipient diversity fell while pathologically expanded clonotypes grew through day 180.

The TCR comes from a male patient in his 50s who had an allogeneic stem cell transplant from a related donor, so T cells may come from the graft donor. Some clones in this sample may be carry-over from other donors' samples. This specimen consisted of PBMCs, obtained 100 days after allogeneic stem cell transplant. This chain uses TRBV7-8 with TRBJ2-7, with D unresolved. The CDR3 loop reads CASSLTASAYEQYF. The DNA for the CDR3 is TGTGCCAGCAGCTTAACTGCGTCAGCCTACGAGCAGTACTTC.